The next 32 T cell receptor beta chains were all read from a single sample in a study of beta chain features in type 1 diabetes. Notes on the study in general: TCRB CDR3s were moderately but significantly shorter in Type 1 diabetes patients in all four CD4+ subsets.

Expressed TCRB transcripts got sequenced, as all isolated RNA was reverse transcribed. Only in-frame clones appear in the TCRdb table, and some are missing; sequencing was by immunoSEQ multiplex PCR. This sample yields 150,000 to 200,000 clones, of which 63% are seen a single time; 0.08% to 0.09% belongs to the top ten. No antigen has been assigned to these receptors. The specimen was naive CD4+ T cells from blood. The receptors stem from a man younger than 45 with type 1 diabetes.

The gene calls are TRBV18 and TRBJ2-6; a weak D match, TRBD1 (6 bases). V lost 4 bases, J lost 3 bases, and 13 bases lay in between. The germline gives CDR1 KGHSH, CDR2 LQKENI. This CDR3 comprises 16 residues. CDR3 nucleotide sequence: TGTGCCAGCTCACGTCCAGGGGATTATGGGGCCAACGTCCTGACTTTC. It codes for CASSRPGDYGANVLTF.

The V and J genes are TRBV19 and TRBJ1-6, with 8 positions matching TRBD1. CDR3 length equals 14 residues. With V trimmed by 3 bases and J by 8 bases, 3 bases remained unmatched. Germline V gene lookup returns CDR1 LNHDA and CDR2 SQIVND (reference sequence). CDR3 sequence (DNA): TGTGCCAGTAGTATGGAGGACAGGGATTCACCCCTCCACTTT. Its translation is CASSMEDRDSPLHF.

Notes on this clone: Other DNA sequences in this specimen translate into the identical CDR3. The rearrangement joins TRBV9 to TRBJ2-3, with D possibly being TRBD1 (6 bases). The V end lost 3 bases, the J end lost 3 bases, and 11 bases lay between the germline ends. The germline V gene encodes CDR1 SGDLS and CDR2 YYNGEE. The CDR3 runs to 14 residues. This chain's CDR3 is CASSAGTGTDTQYF. For the CDR3, the DNA is TGTGCCAGCAGCGCCGGTACAGGGACAGATACGCAGTATTTT.

V usage is TRBV2 and J usage is TRBJ2-6; no clear D. The CDR3 covers 15 residues. Between the trimmed V and J ends, which lost 2 bases and 2 bases, there was a span of 7 bases. CDR1 SNHLY and CDR2 FYNNEI come from the germline V gene. In nucleotides, the CDR3 is TGTGCCAGCAGTGAAATGCCAGCTGGGGCCAACGTCCTGACTTTC. It translates to CASSEMPAGANVLTF.

This clone showed up just once. The CDR3 region is CASSHGRNTEAFF. CDR3 DNA: TGCGCCAGCAGCCACGGACGGAACACTGAAGCTTTCTTT. The chain carries TRBV4-3 and TRBJ1-1; D is unresolved. CDR1 is LGHNA, CDR2 YSLEER, per germline. Between the trimmed V and J ends, which lost 3 bases and 1 base, there was a span of 6 bases. CDR3 size: 13 residues.

This clone was recorded a few times. The chain carries TRBV25-1 and TRBJ2-3; D gene unclear. Germline V gene data show CDR1 as MGHDK and CDR2 as SYGVNS. The CDR3 is 14 residues long. The V gene lost 4 bases and the J gene lost 4 bases, with 12 bases spanning the gap. The CDR3 bases are TGTGCCAGCAGTGCCCTCCGAGCTTCAGATACGCAGTATTTT. This sequence encodes CASSALRASDTQYF.

This clone has a handful of counts. CDR3 residues: CASGIDYNSPLHF. Written as DNA, the CDR3 is TGTGCCAGCGGTATAGACTATAATTCACCCCTCCACTTT. V gene TRBV7-9 combines with J gene TRBJ1-6, with D uncertain. CDR1 is SEHNR, CDR2 FQNEAQ, per germline (reference sequence). Trimming shortened V by 8 bases and J by 3 bases, and 8 bases separated the two germline ends. The CDR3 totals 13 residues.

The chain recombines TRBV7-2 with TRBJ1-5; D is uncertain. Germline values: CDR1 SGHTA, CDR2 FQGNSA. Trimming removed 4 bases from V and 2 bases from J, with 9 bases in between. CDR3 length equals 14 residues. The CDR3 here is CASSSDPGNQPQHF. In DNA, the CDR3 is TGTGCCAGCAGCTCGGACCCGGGCAATCAGCCCCAGCATTTT.

The CDR3, as DNA: TGTGCCAGCAGCACCCAGCGGGGGACACGCAATGAGCAGTTCTTC. Its translation is CASSTQRGTRNEQFF. V gene TRBV9 combines with J gene TRBJ2-1, with 8 nucleotides matching TRBD2. The CDR3 totals 15 residues. V gave up 4 bases and J gave up 6 bases; unmatched junction bases: 9. Germline V gene lookup returns CDR1 SGDLS and CDR2 YYNGEE.

The chain has TRBV4-3 and TRBJ2-1; perhaps TRBD2 as D (5 bases). The CDR3 runs 15 residues. Germline CDR1 LGHNA, CDR2 YSLEER. Trimming left V 0 bases short and J 5 bases short, with 11 bases between. The CDR3 region is CASSQDREINNEQFF. As DNA, the CDR3 is TGCGCCAGCAGCCAAGATAGGGAGATCAACAATGAGCAGTTCTTC.

The chain has TRBV29-1 and TRBJ1-2; D remains unclear. The CDR3 loop spans 12 amino acids. CDR1 and CDR2 (germline): SQVTM, ANQGSEA. The germline V and J ends were trimmed by 2 bases and 4 bases, with 8 bases remaining between them. The CDR3 nucleotides read TGCAGCGTTGAACAGGCCACCTATGGCTACACCTTC. Residues: CSVEQATYGYTF.

The chain has TRBV29-1 and TRBJ2-7, with D perhaps assigned TRBD1 or TRBD2 (6 bases each). This CDR3 has 12 residues. Germline values: CDR1 SQVTM, CDR2 ANQGSEA. Trimming shortened V by 5 bases and J by 6 bases, and 14 bases separated the two germline ends. CDR3: CSVRGGGLEQYF. The CDR3 DNA sequence: TGCAGCGTTCGAGGTGGGGGGCTCGAGCAGTACTTC.

The genes are TRBV7-9 and TRBJ1-6; 11 bases fit TRBD1. The CDR3 spans 12 residues. The germline V gene has CDR1 SEHNR and CDR2 FQNEAQ (reference sequence). Trimming took 8 bases from V and 9 from J; bases not matched to a gene: 0. The CDR3 here is CASGTGGSPLHF. DNA for the CDR3: TGTGCCAGCGGGACAGGGGGTTCACCCCTCCACTTT.

The V and J genes are TRBV28 and TRBJ2-5; possible D gene TRBD2, 7 bases. The ends were cut back, 3 bases at V and 3 bases at J, with 14 bases in the middle. The germline V gene has CDR1 MDHEN and CDR2 SYDVKM. The CDR3 runs to 15 residues. The DNA of the CDR3 is TGTGCCAGCAGTTTGGGGGGGCAGTTTGAAGAGACCCAGTACTTC. Translating it yields CASSLGGQFEETQYF.

This chain links TRBV11-3 with TRBJ2-2; no reliable D call. Germline CDR1 SGHNT, CDR2 YENEEA. V was trimmed by 4 bases and J by 0 bases, leaving 0 bases between them. The CDR3 has 12 residues. CDR3 in amino acids: CASSSNTGELFF. As DNA, the CDR3 is TGTGCCAGCAGCTCGAACACCGGGGAGCTGTTTTTT.

The gene calls are TRBV15 and TRBJ2-5; the D gene is possibly TRBD1 (5 bases). There are 16 residues in the CDR3. Germline V gene data show CDR1 as LNHNV and CDR2 as YYDKDF (reference sequence). V gave up 5 bases and J gave up 9 bases, with 25 bases separating them. The CDR3 DNA sequence: TGTGCCACCAGCGAGGCCGGGCAGGGCGTAGTGTCGGCCCAGTACTTC. It codes for CATSEAGQGVVSAQYF.

The chain combines TRBV7-2 with TRBJ2-7; either TRBD1 or TRBD2 may fit D (5 bases each). The CDR3 contains 15 residues. The germline V gene encodes CDR1 SGHTA and CDR2 FQGNSA. V lost 6 bases, J lost 2 bases, and 17 bases lay in between. The CDR3 sequence is CASRTPGTHPYEQYF. Here the CDR3 DNA reads TGTGCCAGCAGAACTCCGGGGACGCATCCCTACGAGCAGTACTTC. The full variable domain, completed using reference TRBV7-2 and TRBJ2-7, is GAGVSQSPSNKVTEKGKDVELRCDPISGHTALYWYRQSLGQGLEFLIYFQGNSAPDKSGLPSDRFSAERTGGSVSTLTIQRTQQEDSAVYLCASRTPGTHPYEQYFGPGTRLTVT.

V gene TRBV7-9 combines with J gene TRBJ2-7; possible D gene TRBD1, 5 bases. Trimming stripped 5 bases from V and 0 bases from J, with 17 bases between. CDR1 and CDR2 (germline): SEHNR, FQNEAQ (reference sequence). The CDR3 sequence is 16 residues long. The CDR3 region has the DNA TGTGCCAGCAGCACCCTTCCTGACAGTGTCTCCTACGAGCAGTACTTC. It encodes CASSTLPDSVSYEQYF. The entire variable domain, with the rest obtained from reference TRBV7-9 and TRBJ2-7, is as follows: DTGVSQNPRHKITKRGQNVTFRCDPISEHNRLYWYRQTLGQGPEFLTYFQNEAQLEKSRLLSDRFSAERPKGSFSTLEIQRTEQGDSAMYLCASSTLPDSVSYEQYFGPGTRLTVT.

The count of this clone is one. V and J are TRBV4-3 and TRBJ2-1; 9 bases map to TRBD2. The CDR3 is 15 residues long. With 4 bases clipped from V and 9 bases from J, the junction kept 10 bases outside the gene matches. Germline lookup yields CDR1 LGHNA and CDR2 YSLEER. Here the CDR3 reads CASSLGASGASEQFF. The CDR3 DNA reads TGCGCCAGCAGCCTTGGGGCTAGCGGGGCGAGTGAGCAGTTCTTC.

This clone has a handful of counts. The CDR3 loop is CASSFGESTDTQYF. CDR3 nucleotides: TGCGCCAGCAGCTTTGGGGAGTCCACAGATACGCAGTATTTT. The rearrangement uses TRBV5-1 and TRBJ2-3, with a possible D match to TRBD2 (5 bases). The CDR3 runs to 14 residues. Looked up from germline, CDR1 is SGHRS and CDR2 is YFSETQ. The V and J ends lost 2 bases and 2 bases respectively, with 9 bases between them.

This clone occurred once. The rearrangement links TRBV29-1 to TRBJ2-7; D is undetermined. The V and J ends lost 0 bases and 9 bases respectively, with 21 bases between them. CDR3 size: 15 residues. CDR1 and CDR2 from the germline V gene are SQVTM and ANQGSEA. CDR3: CSVEDPRRPQVGQYF. The CDR3 bases are TGCAGCGTTGAAGATCCCCGACGGCCCCAGGTGGGGCAGTACTTC.

V usage is TRBV29-1 and J usage is TRBJ2-2; possible D gene TRBD1, 6 bases. Germline CDR1 reads SQVTM; CDR2 reads ANQGSEA. The CDR3 extends over 13 amino acids. CDR3 in amino acids: CSAVGQSTGELFF. Here the CDR3 DNA reads TGCAGTGCTGTTGGACAGAGCACCGGGGAGCTGTTTTTT.

This clone has only a few counts. This chain uses TRBV30 with TRBJ1-2, with no clear D. Germline values: CDR1 GTSNPN, CDR2 SVGIG (reference sequence). The CDR3 runs to 13 residues. Trimming left V 3 bases short and J 5 bases short, with 13 bases between. CDR3 coding DNA: TGTGCCTGGAGGGCAAAAGGGCTTTATGGCTACACCTTC. Its protein is CAWRAKGLYGYTF.

V usage is TRBV9 and J usage is TRBJ1-1; D is unresolved. Germline CDR1 and CDR2: SGDLS and YYNGEE. The CDR3 totals 15 residues. The V end lost 2 bases, the J end lost 0 bases, and 11 bases lay between the germline ends. This chain's CDR3 is CASSVGGPMNTEAFF. The CDR3 nucleotides read TGTGCCAGCAGCGTGGGCGGCCCCATGAACACTGAAGCTTTCTTT.

This clone was seen only once. This chain joins TRBV4-3 and TRBJ2-5, with a tentative D call TRBD1 (7 bases). V gave up 0 bases and J gave up 4 bases, with 15 bases separating them. The CDR3 spans 16 residues. The germline gives CDR1 LGHNA, CDR2 YSLEER. CDR3 in amino acids: CASSQDPRQGGETQYF. CDR3 nucleotide sequence: TGCGCCAGCAGCCAAGATCCGCGACAGGGAGGAGAGACCCAGTACTTC.

The chain recombines TRBV7-9 with TRBJ2-3; D may correspond to TRBD1 or TRBD2 (5 bases each). V was cut by 5 bases and J by 2 bases, with 14 bases left in between. This CDR3 has 15 amino acids. Germline CDR1 reads SEHNR; CDR2 reads FQNEAQ (reference sequence). CDR3 coding DNA: TGTGCCAGCAGCAATGACGGGGCGTACACAGATACGCAGTATTTT. Residues: CASSNDGAYTDTQYF.

The chain is built from TRBV25-1 and TRBJ2-1, with 7 bases lining up with TRBD1. In germline, CDR1 is MGHDK, CDR2 SYGVNS. The V gene end was trimmed by 1 base and the J gene end by 4 bases; junction bases not matched to a gene: 4. The CDR3 is 15 residues long. The CDR3 region is CASSESGQDYNEQFF. In nucleotides, the CDR3 is TGTGCCAGCAGTGAATCCGGACAGGATTACAATGAGCAGTTCTTC.

This clone appeared a few times. The chain has TRBV9 and TRBJ2-5; 11 bases are a match to TRBD2. Germline V gene sequence: CDR1 SGDLS, CDR2 YYNGEE. This CDR3 comprises 17 residues. Trimming took 3 bases from V and 2 from J; bases not matched to a gene: 9. The DNA of the CDR3 is TGTGCCAGCAGCGCAACACCGGGACTAGCGGAGCAAGAGACCCAGTACTTC. Its protein product is CASSATPGLAEQETQYF.

The rearrangement links TRBV30 to TRBJ2-5; D is unclear. Trimming took off 5 bases at V and 4 bases at J, with 8 bases between the two ends. Germline V lookup: CDR1 GTSNPN, CDR2 SVGIG (reference sequence). CDR3 length: 11 residues. The DNA of the CDR3 is TGTGCCTGGGGTCCCCGAGAGACCCAGTACTTC. Translated: CAWGPRETQYF.

This clone was seen only a few times. The DNA of the CDR3 is TGTGCCAGAGGGGGGCTGGACACTGAAGCTTTCTTT. It yields the protein CARGGLDTEAFF. The chain couples TRBV27 to TRBJ1-1, with D tentatively TRBD1 (6 bases). Trimming left V 9 bases short and J 3 bases short, with 11 bases between. The germline V gene has CDR1 MNHEY and CDR2 SMNVEV (reference sequence). CDR3 length: 12 residues.

J is TRBJ1-5 and V is TRBV28; weak D call: TRBD1 (6 bases). The germline V gene encodes CDR1 MDHEN and CDR2 SYDVKM. Trimming took off 6 bases at V and 3 bases at J, with 18 bases between the two ends. The CDR3 is 16 residues long. The CDR3 bases are TGTGCCAGCAGCCTACTGCCCACAGGGCCCAATCAGCCCCAGCATTTT. Its translation: CASSLLPTGPNQPQHF.

The rearrangement links TRBV5-1 to TRBJ1-6; a weak D match, TRBD1 (5 bases). In germline, CDR1 is SGHRS, CDR2 YFSETQ. The CDR3 covers 16 residues. V was pared by 2 bases and J by 8 bases, with 17 bases between. The CDR3 is CASSLGTAVLDSPLHF. The CDR3 region has the DNA TGCGCCAGCAGCTTAGGGACCGCTGTTCTTGATTCACCCCTCCACTTT.